The 26 T cell receptor beta chains presented below share a single source sample, sequenced in a study of blood T cell repertoires in COVID-19. TCRdb's table, derived via immunoSEQ multiplex PCR, lists solely in-frame clones and lacks some. The repertoire holds some 320,000 clones, with 89% as singletons. Sequenced input: PBMCs or T cells enriched from blood (not recorded which). These TCRs come from a man in his sixties who had recovered from COVID-19.

The J gene is TRBJ2-7, the V gene TRBV19; 8 bases match TRBD2. This CDR3 contains 15 residues. Per the germline V gene, CDR1 is LNHDA and CDR2 is SQIVND (reference sequence). V was pared by 1 base and J by 2 bases, with 4 bases of the junction left unmatched. CDR3 region: CASSIGIAGTYEQYF. The CDR3 bases are TGTGCCAGTAGTATAGGGATAGCGGGGACCTACGAGCAGTACTTC.

The V call is TRBV7-9, the J call TRBJ1-2, with 8 bases fitting TRBD1. With 6 bases clipped from V and 4 bases from J, the junction kept 13 bases outside the gene matches. CDR3 length: 16 amino acids. CDR1 is SEHNR, CDR2 FQNEAQ, per germline (reference sequence). The CDR3 reads CASSPQGQVTTYGYTF. Written as DNA, the CDR3 is TGTGCCAGCAGTCCCCAGGGACAGGTCACAACCTATGGCTACACCTTC.

CDR3 protein: CASSLGLGQGNTEAFF. The CDR3 DNA is TGTGCCAGCAGCTTAGGGCTCGGACAGGGGAACACTGAAGCTTTCTTT. The chain combines TRBV11-1 with TRBJ1-1; TRBD1 matches at 8 bases. CDR1 is SGHAT, CDR2 FQDESV, per germline (reference sequence). The ends lost 1 base at V and 1 base at J; junction bases unmatched: 5. This CDR3 contains 16 residues. Based on the CDR3 plus reference TRBV11-1 and TRBJ1-1, the full variable domain is EAEVAQSPRYKITEKSQAVAFWCDPISGHATLYWYRQILGQGPELLVQFQDESVVDDSQLPKDRFSAERLKGVDSTLKIQPAELGDSAMYLCASSLGLGQGNTEAFFGQGTRLTVV.

The CDR3 DNA follows: TGTGCCAGCTGGGGACAGGGAGGCAGCATGAACACTGAAGCTTTCTTT. Encoded protein: CASWGQGGSMNTEAFF. This chain links TRBV9 with TRBJ1-1; TRBD1 matches 9 bases. The length of the CDR3 is 16 residues. The germline gives CDR1 SGDLS, CDR2 YYNGEE. Trimming took 7 bases from V and 0 from J; bases not matched to a gene: 10.

The chain employs TRBV7-9 and TRBJ1-1, with D uncertain. This CDR3 comprises 13 residues. V lost 0 bases and J lost 7, with 9 bases in between. Germline CDR1 is SEHNR and CDR2 is FQNEAQ (reference sequence). The chain's CDR3 is CASSLASFDEAFF. The CDR3 nucleotides are TGTGCCAGCAGCTTAGCTAGTTTTGATGAAGCTTTCTTT.

This chain uses TRBV5-6 with TRBJ2-2; tentative D call: TRBD2 (6 bases). Between the trimmed V and J ends, which lost 3 bases and 0 bases, there was a span of 12 bases. Germline V lookup: CDR1 SGHDT, CDR2 YYEEEE. The CDR3 has 16 residues. This CDR3 is CASSSLGGTNTGELFF. Written as DNA, the CDR3 is TGTGCCAGCAGCTCTCTTGGGGGGACGAACACCGGGGAGCTGTTTTTT.

The gene calls are TRBV9 and TRBJ1-3; 7 bases match TRBD1. Germline-derived CDR1 and CDR2 are SGDLS and YYNGEE. The CDR3 spans 16 residues. V was pared by 4 bases and J by 4 bases, with 11 bases of the junction left unmatched. CDR3 in amino acids: CASSLQLEGAGNTIYF. The CDR3 DNA is TGTGCCAGCAGCCTTCAATTGGAGGGGGCAGGAAACACCATATATTTT. Together with reference TRBV9 and TRBJ1-3, the CDR3 gives the full variable domain: DSGVTQTPKHLITATGQRVTLRCSPRSGDLSVYWYQQSLDQGLQFLIQYYNGEERAKGNILERFSAQQFPDLHSELNLSSLELGDSALYFCASSLQLEGAGNTIYFGEGSWLTVV.

The chain combines TRBV7-2 with TRBJ2-5; unclear D gene. The CDR3 spans 13 residues. Germline CDR1 SGHTA, CDR2 FQGNSA. With 3 bases removed from V and 2 bases from J, the gap between germline ends came to 7 bases. The CDR3 loop reads CASSLVRQETQYF. The CDR3 DNA is TGTGCCAGCAGCTTGGTGCGTCAAGAGACCCAGTACTTC.

The CDR3 nucleotides are TGTGCCAGCTCACCGGGAGGTCAAGAGACCCAGTACTTC. Encoded protein: CASSPGGQETQYF. The chain has TRBV18 and TRBJ2-5, with a possible D match to TRBD2 (6 bases). Deletions cut 3 bases from V and 2 bases from J, with 7 bases between. CDR1 and CDR2 from the germline V gene are KGHSH and LQKENI. The CDR3 extends over 13 amino acids. The full variable domain, with the rest looked up from reference TRBV18 and TRBJ2-5, is NAGVMQNPRHLVRRRGQEARLRCSPMKGHSHVYWYRQLPEEGLKFMVYLQKENIIDESGMPKERFSAEFPKEGPSILRIQQVVRGDSAAYFCASSPGGQETQYFGPGTRLLVL.

The gene calls are TRBV5-8 and TRBJ2-5; 9 positions agree with TRBD1. Per the germline V gene, CDR1 is SGHTS and CDR2 is YDEGEE. This CDR3 has 13 residues. The trim removed 6 bases at V and 3 bases at J, leaving 3 bases unmatched. CDR3 in DNA: TGTGCCAGCAACAGGGACAGGGAAGAGACCCAGTACTTC. Its protein product is CASNRDREETQYF.

Concerning this clone itself: Relative to the germline gene, one junction end is altered; a read error may explain this. The J gene is TRBJ2-5, the V gene TRBV19; 9 bases fit TRBD1. The CDR3 runs 13 residues. Germline assignment: CDR1 LNHDA and CDR2 SQIVND (reference sequence). The CDR3 is CASTPGQGQPHYF. The CDR3 nucleotides read TGTGCCAGTACCCCCGGACAGGGGCAACCCCATTACTTC.

The chain carries TRBV29-1 and TRBJ1-2; TRBD1 matches at 8 bases. CDR3 length: 16 residues. Germline CDR1 SQVTM, CDR2 ANQGSEA. Trimming removed 3 bases from V and 4 bases from J; junction bases left unmatched: 13. The CDR3 sequence is CSVEAGDRNRPYGYTF. The CDR3 bases are TGCAGCGTTGAGGCGGGGGACAGGAACCGTCCCTATGGCTACACCTTC.

The CDR3 sequence is CASSLTLAGGQNEQFF. The DNA for the CDR3 is TGCGCCAGCAGCTTGACCCTAGCGGGAGGTCAAAATGAGCAGTTCTTC. The gene calls are TRBV5-1 and TRBJ2-1; 11 positions agree with TRBD2. V shed 1 base and J 7 bases; nucleotides not matched to a gene: 7. Germline V gives CDR1 SGHRS, CDR2 YFSETQ. This CDR3 comprises 16 residues.

The chain combines TRBV5-1 with TRBJ1-1; 8 nucleotides line up with TRBD1. Unmatched junction bases numbered 6, after V lost 2 bases and J lost 3 bases. The germline V gene encodes CDR1 SGHRS and CDR2 YFSETQ. This CDR3 is built from 15 residues. The CDR3 nucleotides read TGCGCCAGCAGCTTCTCGGGACAGGCGGACACTGAAGCTTTCTTT. Residues: CASSFSGQADTEAFF.

The chain joins TRBV7-2 to TRBJ2-7; TRBD1 aligns across 7 bases. V was pared by 5 bases and J by 1 base, with 2 bases of the junction left unmatched. The germline V gene encodes CDR1 SGHTA and CDR2 FQGNSA. This CDR3 spans 13 amino acids. The CDR3 DNA is TGTGCCAGCAGCCCCAGGGGGTCCTACGAGCAGTACTTC. Protein sequence: CASSPRGSYEQYF.

V is TRBV11-3 and J is TRBJ1-1; 7 bases align to TRBD1. The germline V gene encodes CDR1 SGHNT and CDR2 YENEEA. V was pared by 5 bases and J by 6 bases, with 12 bases of the junction left unmatched. The CDR3 totals 15 residues. The CDR3 DNA is TGTGCCAGCAGCCCGAGAGGGGGCAGAGAAGCTGAAGCTTTCTTT. Encoded protein: CASSPRGGREAEAFF. Full variable domain (outside the CDR3, taken from reference TRBV11-3 and TRBJ1-1): EAGVVQSPRYKIIEKKQPVAFWCNPISGHNTLYWYLQNLGQGPELLIRYENEEAVDDSQLPKDRFSAERLKGVDSTLKIQPAELGDSAVYLCASSPRGGREAEAFFGQGTRLTVV.

The table lists this clone with a count of one. This rearrangement joins TRBV6-5 to TRBJ1-5; D perhaps matches TRBD1 (6 bases). Looked up from germline, CDR1 is MNHEY and CDR2 is SVGAGI. V lost 0 bases and J 1 base, leaving 10 bases between the germline ends. The CDR3 has 16 residues. Written as DNA, the CDR3 is TGTGCCAGCAGTTACTCGATCAGGGGAAGCAATCAGCCCCAGCATTTT. It codes for CASSYSIRGSNQPQHF.

V gene TRBV28 combines with J gene TRBJ2-3; D ambiguous. The germline gives CDR1 MDHEN, CDR2 SYDVKM. The V gene lost 2 bases and the J gene lost 2 bases, with 14 bases spanning the gap. CDR3 length equals 16 residues. The CDR3 bases are TGTGCCAGCAGTTTAGAGGTCACCACTGACACAGATACGCAGTATTTT. Residues: CASSLEVTTDTDTQYF.

J is TRBJ1-5 and V is TRBV19; D may be TRBD1 (5 bases). CDR3 length: 13 residues. Germline lookup yields CDR1 LNHDA and CDR2 SQIVND (reference sequence). V was trimmed by 8 bases and J by 4 bases, leaving 12 bases between them. CDR3 amino acids: CASQENRNQPQHF. The DNA for the CDR3 is TGTGCCAGTCAGGAAAACAGGAATCAGCCCCAGCATTTT.

As regards this clone: Its ends do not fully match the called genes, so a read error is possible. The chain recombines TRBV10-3 with TRBJ1-6; D is possibly TRBD1 (5 bases). The CDR3 runs 16 residues. Per the germline V gene, CDR1 is ENHRY and CDR2 is SYGVKD. As DNA, the CDR3 is TGTGCCATCAGGGAGGGGCAGGGCTCCAATAATTCACCCCTCCACTTT. Protein product: CAIREGQGSNNSPLHF.

The rearrangement links TRBV2 to TRBJ2-5, with a tentative D call TRBD1 (5 bases). The germline CDR1 and CDR2 sequences are SNHLY and FYNNEI. Between the trimmed V and J ends, which lost 0 bases and 7 bases, there was a span of 9 bases. This CDR3 is built from 13 residues. The CDR3 DNA reads as TGTGCCAGCAGTGAAGCCAGGGTCGCGACCCAGTACTTC. Translation gives CASSEARVATQYF.

The chain has TRBV5-1 and TRBJ2-1; the match to TRBD1 covers 10 bases. This CDR3 region has 19 residues. Per the germline V gene, CDR1 is SGHRS and CDR2 is YFSETQ. After removal of 4 bases from V and 8 bases from J, the junction contained 21 bases not matched to a gene. The CDR3 DNA reads as TGCGCCAGCAGCCGTAGGAGGGGGACAGGGGAAGACGGGTTCGATGAGCAGTTCTTC. Encoded protein: CASSRRRGTGEDGFDEQFF. The full variable domain, rest sourced from reference TRBV5-1 and TRBJ2-1, is KAGVTQTPRYLIKTRGQQVTLSCSPISGHRSVSWYQQTPGQGLQFLFEYFSETQRNKGNFPGRFSGRQFSNSRSEMNVSTLELGDSALYLCASSRRRGTGEDGFDEQFFGPGTRLTVL.

The chain uses TRBV11-2 and TRBJ1-2; D not resolved. Germline-derived CDR1 and CDR2 are SGHAT and FQNNGV. Trimming cost V 5 bases and J 2 bases, with 15 bases left between them. The CDR3 loop spans 15 amino acids. CDR3 loop: CASSPRSEPNYGYTF. The DNA for the CDR3 is TGTGCCAGCAGCCCCCGGTCCGAACCGAACTATGGCTACACCTTC.

The rearrangement uses TRBV4-1 and TRBJ1-1; D unresolved. V was cut by 4 bases and J by 2 bases, with 8 bases left in between. CDR1 and CDR2 from the germline V gene are MGHRA and YSYEKL. There are 13 residues in the CDR3. CDR3 sequence (DNA): TGCGCCAGCAGCCCTTTGAGTAACACTGAAGCTTTCTTT. Translation: CASSPLSNTEAFF.

The chain combines TRBV11-2 with TRBJ2-1; D unclear. Trimming took 1 base from V and 0 from J, leaving 13 bases between them. The CDR3 runs to 17 residues. Germline values: CDR1 SGHAT, CDR2 FQNNGV. In nucleotides, the CDR3 is TGTGCCAGCAGCTTAGTCCGGGTAGCCCTCTCCTACAATGAGCAGTTCTTC. Protein product: CASSLVRVALSYNEQFF.

The chain has TRBV7-9 and TRBJ1-4, with D possibly being TRBD1 (5 bases). The germline gives CDR1 SEHNR, CDR2 FQNEAQ (reference sequence). This CDR3 contains 17 residues. V lost 4 bases, J lost 3 bases, and 18 bases lay in between. CDR3 sequence reads: CASSSGRGGGPNEKLFF. The CDR3 nucleotides are TGTGCCAGCAGCTCCGGGCGGGGGGGAGGACCTAATGAAAAACTGTTTTTT.